This entry features one T cell receptor beta chain sequence. The antigen remains unidentified. This record belongs to a study of CD8+CD57+ T cells in acquired aplastic anemia. The study, taken as a whole, reports: It was found that roughly 29 CD8+ CDR3 sequences were shared between patients and controls.

The use of genomic DNA as template underpinned the TCR beta VDJ and CDR3 profiling. TCRdb redid the calling of the reads with MiXCR, one entry per CDR3 protein. The profile shows roughly 120,000 distinct CDR3 sequences, roughly 55% of them singletons. All sequencing subjects had displayed CD8+CD57+ cell expansion on flow cytometry. Germline CDR1 SNHLY, CDR2 FYNNEI. V lost 7 bases to trimming and J lost 3 bases, with 13 bases between them. The CDR3 runs 13 residues. This clonotype was sampled from a human donor with aplastic anemia. Sequencing was done on a sample of sorted CD4+, CD8+, or CD8+CD57+ T cells (not recorded which) from PBMCs. The chain couples TRBV2 to TRBJ2-7, with D possibly called TRBD1 or TRBD2 (5 bases each). DNA of the CDR3: TGTGCCAGCACCACAGGACTTATCTACGAGCAGTACTTC. This translates into CASTTGLIYEQYF.